Here is one T cell receptor (beta chain) with its context. The sample's treatment: around 19 received Ad26.COV2.S at low or high dose, single or two shots; five or six received placebo; per-sample allocation not given. All samples were drawn on day 63, counting from the first vaccine or placebo injection. Sequencing was performed with immunoSEQ multiplex PCR; in TCRdb, only in-frame clones are kept and a portion is missing. Among some 480,000 clones listed, around 85% were seen once. This sample was taken from a study of Ad26.COV2.S vaccination and SARS-CoV-2 variants. The CDR3 runs to 14 residues. The germline V gene has CDR1 ENHRY and CDR2 SYGVKD. The J segment lost 0 bases and the V segment lost 4 bases, leaving 2 bases of the junction unmatched.

The chain employs TRBV10-3 and TRBJ2-7, with 8 bases identical to TRBD1. The specimen comprised peripheral blood, sampled in a trial of Ad26.COV2.S vaccine versus placebo. The sequence derives from a person between 18 and 65 years old who received the Ad26.COV2.S COVID-19 vaccine or a placebo. In DNA form, the CDR3 reads TGTGCCATCAGTGGGACAGGGAGCTCCTACGAGCAGTACTTC. It encodes CAISGTGSSYEQYF.